These 10 T cell receptor beta chains were all obtained from the same sample, sequenced in a study of cytomegalovirus exposure and HLA in healthy donors. The PCR was carried out with 60 Vbeta primers and 13 Jbeta primers. Clones were read by immunoSEQ multiplex PCR, and TCRdb kept only the in-frame ones, dropping some. Among about 140,000 clones, roughly three quarters were seen once, and the ten largest hold 5% to 5.5%. Sequenced: PBMCs. The receptors shown here come from a male donor in good health and CMV-seronegative.

This clone was seen a few times. This sequence joins TRBV5-4 and TRBJ2-1; 11 nucleotides agree with TRBD1. Trimming at V came to 4 bases and at J to 4 bases, leaving 4 bases not matched to a gene. CDR3 length: 15 amino acids. CDR1 SGHNT and CDR2 YYREEE come from the germline V gene (reference sequence). This chain's CDR3 is CASSEGQGGYNEQFF. The DNA for the CDR3 is TGTGCCAGCAGCGAGGGACAGGGGGGGTACAATGAGCAGTTCTTC.

This chain uses TRBV10-3 with TRBJ1-2, with 8 bases that match TRBD1. Germline V CDR1 and CDR2: ENHRY, SYGVKD. V shed 3 bases, J shed 6 bases, and the junction held 9 bases outside the gene matches. The CDR3 length is 15 residues. The CDR3 DNA is TGTGCCATCAGTGACCCCGGACAGGGTTTAGATGGCTACACCTTC. Protein product: CAISDPGQGLDGYTF.

This clone was observed a few times. In DNA, the CDR3 is TGTGCCAGCAGTTTAGGGAGCCGGAGATATGGCTACACCTTC. It translates to CASSLGSRRYGYTF. The chain carries TRBV28 and TRBJ1-2; D is undetermined. This CDR3 has 14 residues. V lost 2 bases to trimming and J lost 5 bases, with 12 bases between them. The germline V gene has CDR1 MDHEN and CDR2 SYDVKM.

A remark on this clone: The junction departs from the called germline gene at one end, perhaps through a read error. Other DNA variants within this sample encode the same CDR3. The chain links TRBV7-2 to TRBJ2-5, with 9 bases matching TRBD1. The CDR3 covers 13 residues. Germline CDR1 is SGHTA and CDR2 is FQGNSA. DNA of the CDR3: TGTGCCAGCAGCTCAGACAGGGGGGAGACTCAGTACTTC. It translates to CASSSDRGETQYF.

In DNA form, the CDR3 reads TGTGCCAGCAGCGAAGGGAACCGACAGGGTCTCTCTGGCTACACCTTC. This encodes CASSEGNRQGLSGYTF. This chain joins TRBV9 and TRBJ1-2, with TRBD1 matching 7 bases. The CDR3 runs to 16 residues. J gave up 7 bases and V 3 bases, and 15 bases lay outside the gene matches. Looked up from germline, CDR1 is SGDLS and CDR2 is YYNGEE.

This chain joins TRBV4-3 and TRBJ2-3; tentative D call: TRBD2 (7 bases). This CDR3 is built from 15 residues. Per germline, CDR1 LGHNA and CDR2 YSLEER. The V end lost 1 base, the J end lost 2 bases, and 10 bases lay between the germline ends. The CDR3 region has the DNA TGCGCCAGCAGCCAAGCGGGGGGCTTCACAGATACGCAGTATTTT. Residues: CASSQAGGFTDTQYF.

CDR3 coding DNA: TGCGCCCGCACGCGGGCTACTGAAGCTTTCTTT. Amino acid sequence: CARTRATEAFF. V is TRBV10-1 and J is TRBJ1-1; D not certain. Deletions cut 11 bases from V and 5 bases from J, with 12 bases between. The germline V gene has CDR1 WNHNN and CDR2 SYGVQD (reference sequence). This CDR3 contains 11 residues.

The chain combines TRBV28 with TRBJ2-7; TRBD1 agrees at 7 bases. The CDR3 covers 14 residues. The V gene's germline CDR1 is MDHEN and CDR2 SYDVKM. J was trimmed by 3 bases and V by 5 bases; bases with no gene match: 7. CDR3 nucleotides: TGTGCCAGCAGTCCTAGACAGGGTCTCTACGAGCAGTACTTC. Encoded protein: CASSPRQGLYEQYF.

V and J are TRBV6-6 and TRBJ2-5; TRBD1 matches 8 bases. The CDR3 contains 14 residues. Germline CDR1 MNHNY, CDR2 SVGAGI (reference sequence). V lost 7 bases to trimming and J lost 5 bases; unmatched junction nucleotides: 9. In nucleotides, the CDR3 is TGTGCCAGCACTACGACAGGGGCCCTTGAGACCCAGTACTTC. Its translation is CASTTTGALETQYF.

The J gene is TRBJ2-2, the V gene TRBV4-2; 11 bases match TRBD1. Losses at the gene ends were 0 bases for V and 7 bases for J; bases not matched to a gene: 4. This CDR3 spans 16 amino acids. Germline CDR1 LGHNA, CDR2 YNFKEQ. CDR3 residues: CASSQEWTGGFGELFF. CDR3 sequence (DNA): TGTGCCAGCAGCCAAGAGTGGACAGGGGGCTTCGGGGAGCTGTTTTTT.